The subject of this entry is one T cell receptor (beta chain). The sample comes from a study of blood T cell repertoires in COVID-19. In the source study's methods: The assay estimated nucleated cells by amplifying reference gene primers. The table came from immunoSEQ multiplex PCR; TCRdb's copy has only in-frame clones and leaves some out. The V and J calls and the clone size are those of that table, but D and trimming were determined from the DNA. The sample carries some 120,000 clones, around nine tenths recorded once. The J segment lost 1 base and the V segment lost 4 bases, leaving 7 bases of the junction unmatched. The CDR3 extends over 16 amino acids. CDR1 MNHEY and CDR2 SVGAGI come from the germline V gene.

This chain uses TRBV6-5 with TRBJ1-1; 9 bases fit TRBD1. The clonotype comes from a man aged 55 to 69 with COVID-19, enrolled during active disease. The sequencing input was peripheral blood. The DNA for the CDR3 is TGTGCCAGCAGTTCGGTTCCGGGACAGGGGAACACTGAAGCTTTCTTT. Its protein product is CASSSVPGQGNTEAFF.